This entry is about one T cell receptor (beta chain). The CDR3 extends over 14 amino acids. Germline values: CDR1 SGHKS, CDR2 YYEKEE (reference sequence). Trimming shortened V by 2 bases and J by 4 bases, and 12 bases separated the two germline ends. This specimen comes from a study of shared clonotypes between healthy human individuals. Libraries were prepared by immunoSEQ multiplex PCR; TCRdb keeps only in-frame clonotypes and omits some of them. The sample shows about 2.1 million clones, around 93% of them seen only once. Naive CD8 cells were CD45RO-negative, positively selected for CCR7, excluding terminally differentiated effector memory CD45RA+ cells.

Material: naive CD8+ T cells from PBMCs. This chain joins TRBV5-5 and TRBJ1-1; a weak D match, TRBD1 (5 bases). The receptor was isolated from a man aged 18 to 29 in good health. Some clones in this sample may be carry-over from other donors' samples. For the CDR3, the DNA is TGTGCCAGCAGCTTTCCGGGGCGGGGCACTGAAGCTTTCTTT. It yields the protein CASSFPGRGTEAFF. The whole variable domain, filled in from reference TRBV5-5 and TRBJ1-1, reads DAGVTQSPTHLIKTRGQQVTLRCSPISGHKSVSWYQQVLGQGPQFIFQYYEKEERGRGNFPDRFSARQFPNYSSELNVNALLLGDSALYLCASSFPGRGTEAFFGQGTRLTVV.